Listed below are T cell receptor beta chains from one sample, sequenced in a study of T cell responses to AZD1222 COVID-19 vaccine. Assay: immunoSEQ multiplex PCR; the TCRdb copy retains only in-frame clones and omits some. The table has roughly 100,000 clones, about nine tenths seen once; the top ten hold 6.5% to 8.5%. Material: peripheral blood, obtained 28 days after the second AZD1222 dose. The receptors were gathered from an adult who received the AZD1222 COVID-19 vaccine. Both conserved end residues are part of each CDR3. D genes are given only for firm matches. Size is stated for part of the rows, as once, few or many counts, or as a class when the clone is expanded.

. | TRBJ1-2 | TRBV28 | . | TGTGCCAGCAGTTCCGGGAAAACTAACTATGGCTACACCTTC | CASSSGKTNYGYTF
. | TRBJ1-5 | TRBV28 | TRBD1 | TGTGCCAGCAGTTCCGTTAAGGGACAGGGGACTTTGTATAGCAATCAGCCCCAGCATTTT | CASSSVKGQGTLYSNQPQHF
. | TRBJ2-1 | TRBV5-4 | TRBD2 | TGTGCCAGCAGCTCAGCGGGAGGAAATAACAATGAGCAGTTCTTC | CASSSAGGNNNEQFF
. | TRBJ2-5 | TRBV28 | TRBD2 | TGTGCCAGCAGCCCCTTCGCGGGAGGCGAGACCCAGTACTTC | CASSPFAGGETQYF
. | TRBJ2-7 | TRBV6-5 | TRBD1 | TGTGCCAGCAGTTCCGGACAGGGGGCCCTCTACGAGCAGTACTTC | CASSSGQGALYEQYF
. | TRBJ1-1 | TRBV27 | . | TGTGCCAGCAGTTTCGGATTCGGTGAAGCTTTCTTT | CASSFGFGEAFF
. | TRBJ2-7 | TRBV6-5 | . | TGTGCCAGCAGTTACTCCCGACAGTTCTCATACGAGCAGTACTTC | CASSYSRQFSYEQYF
. | TRBJ2-3 | TRBV7-3 | TRBD2 | TGTGCCAGCAGCTTATACGCGGGAGGGATCACAGATACGCAGTATTTT | CASSLYAGGITDTQYF
. | TRBJ1-5 | TRBV27 | . | TGTGCCAGCAGTTCCAGGGGAATCAACCAGCCCCAGCATTTT | CASSSRGINQPQHF
. | TRBJ1-2 | TRBV7-9 | TRBD1 | TGTGCCAGCAGCTATACCGGGACAGGCGGCTACACCTTC | CASSYTGTGGYTF
once | TRBJ2-1 | TRBV3-1/TRBV3-2 | . | TGTGCCAGCAGCCAACCTACCCTCGTCAATGAGCAGTTCTTC | CASSQPTLVNEQFF
. | TRBJ2-1 | TRBV11-2 | TRBD2 | TGTGCCAGCAGCTCCACTAGCGGGAGCTCCCCAAATGAGCAGTTCTTC | CASSSTSGSSPNEQFF
few | TRBJ1-4 | TRBV7-9 | . | TGTGCCAGCAGCTGGACAGATGGGAATGAAAAACTGTTTTTT | CASSWTDGNEKLFF
. | TRBJ2-7 | TRBV6-6 | . | TGTGCCAGCAGTTCTTTTACAGGGTTGTACTTC | CASSSFTGLYF
. | TRBJ1-5 | TRBV7-2 | . | TGTGCCAGCAGCTCAGACAGGAGTAATCAGCCCCAGCATTTT | CASSSDRSNQPQHF
. | TRBJ2-1 | TRBV12-1 | . | TGTGCCAGCAGCCCCCTAGCGGGGAGCTCCTACAATGAGCAGTTCTTC | CASSPLAGSSYNEQFF
. | TRBJ2-5 | TRBV5-1 | TRBD2 | TGCGCCAGCAGCTTGGATTCGGGGGGGACCCAGTACTTC | CASSLDSGGTQYF
once | TRBJ2-4 | TRBV19 | . | TGTGCCAGTAGTATGGACCCAGAGGGCATTCAGTACTTC | CASSMDPEGIQYF
once | TRBJ2-5 | TRBV5-1 | . | TGCGCCAGCAGCTTGGGCCACTCAGAAGAGACCCAGTACTTC | CASSLGHSEETQYF
. | TRBJ2-7 | TRBV9 | TRBD1 | TGTGCCAGCAGCCCTCGGACAGGGGGCTACGAGCAGTACTTC | CASSPRTGGYEQYF
once | TRBJ2-3 | TRBV5-1 | . | TGCGCCAGCAGCTTGGGCCAGGCCCAAGATACGCAGTATTTT | CASSLGQAQDTQYF
once | TRBJ1-2 | TRBV6-5 | . | TGTGCCAGCAGTTACTCGGGGGGGGCGGATGGCTACACCTTC | CASSYSGGADGYTF
. | TRBJ1-6 | TRBV9 | . | TGTGCCAGCAGCGTCGGCTCGAATTCACCCCTCCACTTT | CASSVGSNSPLHF
once | TRBJ1-2 | TRBV28 | . | TGTGCCAGCAGTTTTACCCGCGGCGAGGGGCTGGCTAACTATGGCTACACCTTC | CASSFTRGEGLANYGYTF
. | TRBJ1-5 | TRBV11-2 | TRBD1 | TGTGCCAGCAGCTTAGGGACAGGTCAAAGGCCCCAGCATTTT | CASSLGTGQRPQHF
. | TRBJ2-2 | TRBV3-1/TRBV3-2 | . | TGTGCCAGCAGCCACCAATTAGGGGTTCAGGGACAGCTGTTTTTT | CASSHQLGVQGQLFF
once | TRBJ2-2 | TRBV7-2 | . | TGTGCCAGCAGCTTAGACCCCGGGGAGCTGTTTTTT | CASSLDPGELFF
. | TRBJ2-5 | TRBV6-5 | . | TGTGCCAGCTGGGGGGAGACCCAGTACTTC | CASWGETQYF
. | TRBJ2-3 | TRBV7-6 | TRBD1 | TGTGCCAGCGGGAAAGAACCGGGACAGGGGACAGATACGCAGTATTTT | CASGKEPGQGTDTQYF
. | TRBJ2-1 | TRBV7-6 | . | TGTGCCAGCAGCTTAAGTGAAATCTACAATGAGCAGTTCTTC | CASSLSEIYNEQFF
once | TRBJ1-6 | TRBV6-2/TRBV6-3 | TRBD1 | TGTGCCAGCAGCCTCCTACACCAGGGGGCTGGATCACCCCTCCACTTT | CASSLLHQGAGSPLHF
. | TRBJ2-5 | TRBV5-4 | . | TGTGCCAGCAGCCGGGGGACCGCGTTACAAGAGACCCAGTACTTC | CASSRGTALQETQYF
. | TRBJ2-7 | TRBV29-1 | . | TGCAGCGTCCCTTTAGGGGGTGAGCAGTACTTC | CSVPLGGEQYF
. | TRBJ2-1 | TRBV3-1/TRBV3-2 | . | TGTGCCAGCAGCCAGCGTGGCCTTAGCAATGAGCAGTTCTTC | CASSQRGLSNEQFF
. | TRBJ2-5 | TRBV29-1 | . | TGCAGCGTTGATAGCGCTTGGGAGACCCAGTACTTC | CSVDSAWETQYF
. | TRBJ1-4 | TRBV7-8 | . | TGTGCCAGCAGCTTCGACAGAAACGAACAAAAACTGTTTTTT | CASSFDRNEQKLFF
few | TRBJ1-3 | TRBV12-3/TRBV12-4 | . | TGTGCCAGCAGTTTAGAAAACACCATATATTTT | CASSLENTIYF
. | TRBJ2-7 | TRBV6-5 | . | TGTGCCAGCAGCCCAGATTGGGGGGCCTACGAGCAGTACTTC | CASSPDWGAYEQYF
. | TRBJ2-3 | TRBV5-1 | TRBD2 | TGCGCCAGCAGCTTTGGGACTAGCATGAGAGATACGCAGTATTTT | CASSFGTSMRDTQYF
. | TRBJ2-3 | TRBV6-2/TRBV6-3 | . | TGTGCCAGCAGTTACAGCCATTTGACAGATACGCAGTATTTT | CASSYSHLTDTQYF
. | TRBJ1-2 | TRBV6-4 | TRBD1 | TGTGCCAGCAGTGAGACAGGGAGCTATGGCTACACCTTC | CASSETGSYGYTF
. | TRBJ1-1 | TRBV9 | . | TGTGCCAGCAGCGTAGCAGGTTACAGGGACACTGAAGCTTTCTTT | CASSVAGYRDTEAFF
. | TRBJ1-1 | TRBV7-9 | . | TGTGCCAGCAGCTTAAACACAGGGAACACTGAAGCTTTCTTT | CASSLNTGNTEAFF
. | TRBJ2-5 | TRBV18 | . | TGTGCCAGCTCACCTCAGGGGAAGAGGGAGACCCAGTACTTC | CASSPQGKRETQYF
. | TRBJ2-1 | TRBV5-1 | TRBD1 | TGCGCCAGCAGCACCGGACAGGGTACGTCCAATGAGCAGTTCTTC | CASSTGQGTSNEQFF
once | TRBJ1-4 | TRBV6-6 | . | TGTGCCAGCAGTTTAGGACAGCTCAATGAAAAACTGTTTTTT | CASSLGQLNEKLFF
. | TRBJ1-5 | TRBV5-1 | . | TGCGCCAGCAGCTTGGGTCCGAGAAGTAGCAATCAGCCCCAGCATTTT | CASSLGPRSSNQPQHF
. | TRBJ2-3 | TRBV27 | TRBD2 | TGTGCCAGCAGTACCCCTGGGCGGGAGAGGATAGATACGCAGTATTTT | CASSTPGRERIDTQYF
. | TRBJ1-5 | TRBV5-6 | . | TGTGCCAGCAGCTATTACCGGGACGCCAGGCCGTTGGATCAGCCCCAGCATTTT | CASSYYRDARPLDQPQHF
. | TRBJ2-1 | TRBV28 | . | TGTGCCAGCAGTCTCCCCCAGCGTGGAGGTCGGTCCTACAATGAGCAGTTCTTC | CASSLPQRGGRSYNEQFF
. | TRBJ2-7 | TRBV7-8 | . | TGTGCCAGCAGCTTCGACAGGAACTCCTACGAGCAGTACTTC | CASSFDRNSYEQYF
. | TRBJ2-7 | TRBV3-1/TRBV3-2 | TRBD2 | TGTGCCAGCACCGACCCCAGGAGCGGGAGCTCCGAGCAGTACTTC | CASTDPRSGSSEQYF
. | TRBJ2-1 | TRBV6-6 | TRBD2 | TGTGCCACTGCTAGCGGGATGTGGTATGAGCAGTTCTTC | CATASGMWYEQFF
. | TRBJ2-7 | TRBV5-6 | . | TGTGCCAGCAGCCAGCACCCCGGGACGCCGACCTACGAGCAGTACTTC | CASSQHPGTPTYEQYF